This entry concerns a single T cell receptor beta chain. Its antigen is as yet unknown. The data belong to a study of OX40 agonist ivuxolimab in advanced cancers. At the level of the study: While on treatment, patients had intravenous ivuxolimab at 0.01 to 10 mg/kg every 2 weeks. Eligibility admitted prior anti-PD-1, anti-PD-L1 or anti-CTLA-4 therapy; about 42% had some. Of mixed ages from about 23 to 85 and averaging roughly 60 years, the group was roughly 83% male. Study-wide points: Clonal expansion was among the lowest in partial responders at 0.1-3.0 mg/kg, especially CD8+.

TCRdb's table, derived via immunoSEQ multiplex PCR, lists solely in-frame clones and lacks some. This table holds about 30,000 clones, 84% found once. Germline-derived CDR1 and CDR2 are MDHEN and SYDVKM. V lost 2 bases to trimming and J lost 0 bases, with 7 bases between them. The CDR3 contains 14 residues. This sequence joins TRBV28 and TRBJ2-5; no reliable D call. Material: CD4+ or CD8+ T cells sorted from blood, obtained in a trial of the OX40 agonist ivuxolimab. The source is an adult with an advanced solid tumor such as melanoma, head and neck, liver or kidney cancer. CDR3 sequence (DNA): TGTGCCAGCAGTTTAAGGGCTTACCAAGAGACCCAGTACTTC. The encoded protein is CASSLRAYQETQYF.